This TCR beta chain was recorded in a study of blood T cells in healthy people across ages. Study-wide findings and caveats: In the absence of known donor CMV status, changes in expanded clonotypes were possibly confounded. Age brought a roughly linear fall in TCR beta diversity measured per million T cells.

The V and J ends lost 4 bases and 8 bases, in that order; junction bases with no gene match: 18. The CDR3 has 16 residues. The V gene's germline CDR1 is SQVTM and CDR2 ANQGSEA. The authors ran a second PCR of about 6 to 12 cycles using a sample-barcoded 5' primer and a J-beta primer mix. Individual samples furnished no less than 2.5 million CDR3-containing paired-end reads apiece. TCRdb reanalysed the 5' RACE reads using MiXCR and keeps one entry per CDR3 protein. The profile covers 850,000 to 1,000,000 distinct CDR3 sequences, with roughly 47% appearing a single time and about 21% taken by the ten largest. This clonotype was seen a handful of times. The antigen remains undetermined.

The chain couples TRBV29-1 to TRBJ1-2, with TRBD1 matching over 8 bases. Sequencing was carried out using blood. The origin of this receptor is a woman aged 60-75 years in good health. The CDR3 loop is CSVGQGLASLIGGYTF. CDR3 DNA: TGCAGCGTTGGACAGGGGCTAGCCAGCCTTATCGGCGGCTACACCTTC.